Listed here are 23 T cell receptor beta chains from one sample, sequenced in a study of T cells after yellow fever vaccination. TCRdb reprocessed the 5' RACE reads with MiXCR, giving one entry per CDR3 protein. The sample has about 240,000 distinct CDR3 sequences, about 7% seen once. This sample comprised CD4+ T cells sorted from PBMCs, obtained 15 days after the yellow fever booster vaccination. These receptors were collected from a man in his thirties or forties who received the YFV17D yellow fever vaccine.

The table lists this clonotype with a few counts. The chain couples TRBV20-1 to TRBJ1-3; the D is unclear. CDR3 length: 12 residues. Germline V gene lookup returns CDR1 DFQATT and CDR2 SNEGSKA (reference sequence). The V and J ends lost 6 bases and 1 base respectively, with 7 bases between them. The CDR3 sequence: CSAGSSGNTIYF. The CDR3 DNA follows: TGCAGTGCCGGGAGTTCTGGAAACACCATATATTTT.

This clonotype was observed a few times. The J gene is TRBJ2-3, the V gene TRBV12-3 or TRBV12-4; perhaps TRBD2 as D (6 bases). The CDR3 length is 13 residues. V shed 7 bases and J shed 4 bases, with 12 bases lying between them. Here the CDR3 reads CASNSGGADTQYF. The CDR3, as DNA: TGTGCCAGCAATAGCGGAGGCGCAGATACGCAGTATTTT.

This clonotype was seen only a few times. The chain carries TRBV10-3 and TRBJ2-1; a weak D match, TRBD2 (5 bases). V lost 8 bases and J 0 bases, leaving 14 bases between the germline ends. CDR1 ENHRY and CDR2 SYGVKD come from the germline V gene. The CDR3 has 15 amino acids. CDR3 protein: CAIWSGELSYNEQFF. The CDR3 coding sequence is TGTGCCATCTGGTCCGGGGAGCTCTCCTACAATGAGCAGTTCTTC.

This clonotype was recorded a few times. V and J are TRBV7-2 and TRBJ2-3; D is unclear. This CDR3 region has 15 residues. Germline V gives CDR1 SGHTA, CDR2 FQGNSA. Trimming pared 5 bases from V and 0 bases from J, leaving 12 bases between. Here the CDR3 reads CASSTVGISTDTQYF. The CDR3 region has the DNA TGTGCCAGCAGCACGGTGGGGATTAGCACAGATACGCAGTATTTT.

This clonotype was picked up many times. The chain is built from TRBV11-2 and TRBJ2-3; 12 bases are a match to TRBD2. This CDR3 has 18 amino acids. The J segment lost 4 bases and the V segment lost 5 bases, leaving 13 bases of the junction unmatched. Germline V gene data show CDR1 as SGHAT and CDR2 as FQNNGV. The CDR3 bases are TGTGCCAGCAGCAATAGGACTAGCGGGGTGCGTTATGCAGATACGCAGTATTTT. The encoded protein is CASSNRTSGVRYADTQYF.

V is TRBV7-8 and J is TRBJ2-6, with 7 bases identical to TRBD1. V trimming: 5 bases; J trimming: 0 bases; junction bases outside the gene matches: 7. CDR3 length: 17 amino acids. CDR1 SGHVS and CDR2 FQNEAQ come from the germline V gene. The CDR3 region has the DNA TGTGCCAGCAGCACGGACAGGCGGAGCTCTGGGGCCAACGTCCTGACTTTC. The encoded protein is CASSTDRRSSGANVLTF. Variable domain in full (rest from reference TRBV7-8 and TRBJ2-6): GAGVSQSPRYKVAKRGQDVALRCDPISGHVSLFWYQQALGQGPEFLTYFQNEAQLDKSGLPSDRFFAERPEGSVSTLKIQRTQQEDSAVYLCASSTDRRSSGANVLTFGAGSRLTVL.

V is TRBV7-6 and J is TRBJ2-2; D is unresolved. The CDR3 length is 13 residues. Trimming stripped 7 bases from V and 4 bases from J, with 10 bases between. Germline CDR1 SGHVS, CDR2 FNYEAQ. DNA of the CDR3: TGTGCCAGCACCGAGGCGACCACCGGGGAGCTGTTTTTT. It translates to CASTEATTGELFF.

Many counts were recorded for this clonotype. This chain uses TRBV7-8 with TRBJ2-7, with D perhaps TRBD2 (6 bases). This CDR3 spans 14 amino acids. The ends were cut back, 1 base at V and 5 bases at J, with 12 bases in the middle. Germline loops: CDR1 SGHVS, CDR2 FQNEAQ. CDR3 DNA: TGTGCCAGCAGCTTAGTTGGGAGGTACCACGAGCAGTACTTC. As protein: CASSLVGRYHEQYF.

This clonotype came up a few times. The rearrangement uses TRBV5-4 and TRBJ2-3; 7 bases are a match to TRBD2. This CDR3 contains 15 residues. The V gene end was trimmed by 1 base and the J gene end by 4 bases; junction bases not matched to a gene: 6. Per the germline V gene, CDR1 is SGHNT and CDR2 is YYREEE (reference sequence). The CDR3 sequence: CASSLQTTSADTQYF. The CDR3 DNA is TGTGCCAGCAGCTTGCAGACAACTAGCGCAGATACGCAGTATTTT.

This clonotype showed up many times. Here the CDR3 reads CASSQGGAGNIQYF. As DNA, the CDR3 is TGTGCCAGCAGCCAAGGAGGGGCCGGAAACATTCAGTACTTC. This rearrangement joins TRBV3-1 to TRBJ2-4, with D possibly called TRBD1 or TRBD2 (5 bases each). The CDR3 runs to 14 residues. Germline CDR1 is LGHDT and CDR2 is YNNKEL (reference sequence). V lost 1 base to trimming and J lost 6 bases, with 10 bases between them.

Only a few counts were recorded for this clonotype. The rearrangement uses TRBV7-9 and TRBJ2-7, with D maybe TRBD2 (5 bases). Germline CDR1 and CDR2: SEHNR and FQNEAQ (reference sequence). The CDR3 length is 14 residues. Between the trimmed V and J ends, which lost 7 bases and 3 bases, there was a span of 16 bases. The CDR3 region is CASTDTLVDYEQYF. Here the CDR3 DNA reads TGTGCCAGCACCGATACACTAGTGGACTACGAGCAGTACTTC.

This clonotype was picked up a small number of times. CDR3 DNA sequence: TGTGCCAGCAGCTTGGGGACGGTAGCGGGGTACAATGAGCAGTTCTTC. Translation: CASSLGTVAGYNEQFF. The chain carries TRBV5-5 and TRBJ2-1; TRBD2 aligns across 8 bases. The CDR3 is 16 amino acids. Germline V gives CDR1 SGHKS, CDR2 YYEKEE (reference sequence). Trimming removed 0 bases from V and 4 bases from J; junction bases left unmatched: 6.

This clonotype came up a few times. The rearrangement links TRBV7-2 to TRBJ1-1; D might be TRBD1 (5 bases). The germline V gene has CDR1 SGHTA and CDR2 FQGNSA. V was clipped by 4 bases and J by 4 bases, with 13 bases between them. CDR3 length: 14 residues. This chain's CDR3 is CASSWGSLGTEAFF. The DNA of the CDR3 is TGTGCCAGCAGCTGGGGGTCCTTAGGCACTGAAGCTTTCTTT.

This clonotype occurred a few times. V is TRBV4-1 and J is TRBJ2-7, with a possible D match to TRBD2 (6 bases). Germline CDR1 is MGHRA and CDR2 is YSYEKL. The CDR3 has 15 residues. V dropped 3 bases and J dropped 2 bases, with 14 bases sitting between them. The CDR3 loop reads CASSHLAPQAYEQYF. The CDR3 DNA follows: TGCGCCAGCAGCCACCTAGCGCCCCAGGCCTACGAGCAGTACTTC.

The chain carries TRBV5-1 and TRBJ1-4, with D possibly TRBD1 on 5 matching bases. Per the germline V gene, CDR1 is SGHRS and CDR2 is YFSETQ. V was trimmed by 5 bases and J by 4 bases, leaving 15 bases between them. CDR3 length equals 15 residues. CDR3 coding DNA: TGCGCCAGCAGATATGGGACGGACCTTAATGAAAAACTGTTTTTT. It codes for CASRYGTDLNEKLFF.

This clonotype was counted ten times or more. The J gene is TRBJ2-7, the V gene TRBV5-1; TRBD1 aligns across 7 bases. This CDR3 has 15 amino acids. Germline CDR1 SGHRS, CDR2 YFSETQ. J lost 2 bases, V lost 5 bases, and 10 bases had no gene match. Written as DNA, the CDR3 is TGCGCCAGCAGGGGGCCGGGGACAGAAACCTACGAGCAGTACTTC. This encodes CASRGPGTETYEQYF. Based on the CDR3 plus reference TRBV5-1 and TRBJ2-7, the full variable domain is KAGVTQTPRYLIKTRGQQVTLSCSPISGHRSVSWYQQTPGQGLQFLFEYFSETQRNKGNFPGRFSGRQFSNSRSEMNVSTLELGDSALYLCASRGPGTETYEQYFGPGTRLTVT.

This clonotype has more than one count but fewer than ten. The V and J genes are TRBV6-1 and TRBJ2-6, with D perhaps matching TRBD1 or TRBD2 (6 bases each). V was shortened by 6 bases and J by 3 bases, with 15 bases between the two germline ends. The CDR3 length is 16 residues. The V gene's germline CDR1 is MNHNS and CDR2 SASEGT. The DNA of the CDR3 is TGTGCCAGCAGGCCGATAAGGGGGGTTGGGGCCAACGTCCTGACTTTC. It encodes CASRPIRGVGANVLTF.

The V gene is TRBV7-9, the J gene TRBJ1-1; D remains ambiguous. Per the germline V gene, CDR1 is SEHNR and CDR2 is FQNEAQ (reference sequence). Trimming pared 10 bases from V and 0 bases from J, leaving 15 bases between. The CDR3 is made up of 14 amino acids. DNA of the CDR3: TGTGCCACCCATGATAGCACCATGAACACTGAAGCTTTCTTT. Its translation: CATHDSTMNTEAFF.

This clonotype has ten or more counts. The chain joins TRBV10-3 to TRBJ2-1; 7 bases align to TRBD1. This CDR3 spans 14 amino acids. CDR1 and CDR2 (germline): ENHRY, SYGVKD. The V segment lost 8 bases and the J segment 0 bases; nucleotides outside the gene matches: 4. The DNA of the CDR3 is TGTGCCATCCAGGGACAGAGCTCCTACAATGAGCAGTTCTTC. Translating gives CAIQGQSSYNEQFF.

This chain uses TRBV12-5 with TRBJ2-7, with 8 positions matching TRBD2. CDR1 and CDR2 from the germline V gene are LGHNT and FRNRAP. The CDR3 sequence is 14 residues long. After removal of 2 bases from V and 2 bases from J, the junction contained 2 bases not matched to a gene. This CDR3 reads CASGLSGGPYEQYF. The CDR3 coding sequence is TGTGCTAGTGGTTTGTCGGGGGGGCCCTACGAGCAGTACTTC. The full variable domain, with the rest looked up from reference TRBV12-5 and TRBJ2-7, is DARVTQTPRHKVTEMGQEVTMRCQPILGHNTVFWYRQTMMQGLELLAYFRNRAPLDDSGMPKDRFSAEMPDATLATLKIQPSEPRDSAVYFCASGLSGGPYEQYFGPGTRLTVT.

In its sample, this clonotype was seen a few times. The gene calls are TRBV12-3 or TRBV12-4 and TRBJ1-6, with TRBD1 identical over 8 bases. The CDR3 loop spans 13 amino acids. With V trimmed by 6 bases and J by 11 bases, 6 bases remained unmatched. CDR3 loop: CASSRTGSTPLHF. The CDR3 region has the DNA TGTGCCAGCAGCCGGACAGGGAGTACACCCCTCCACTTT.

V is TRBV18 and J is TRBJ2-3; D call uncertain. Per germline, CDR1 KGHSH and CDR2 LQKENI. Trimming pared 1 base from V and 5 bases from J, leaving 10 bases between. This CDR3 region has 14 residues. CDR3 nucleotide sequence: TGTGCCAGCTCACCACAACAGTTAGGAGATACGCAGTATTTT. It codes for CASSPQQLGDTQYF. The full variable domain, rest sourced from reference TRBV18 and TRBJ2-3, is NAGVMQNPRHLVRRRGQEARLRCSPMKGHSHVYWYRQLPEEGLKFMVYLQKENIIDESGMPKERFSAEFPKEGPSILRIQQVVRGDSAAYFCASSPQQLGDTQYFGPGTRLTVL.

This chain links TRBV5-5 with TRBJ2-2; 7 bases match TRBD2. The junction had 8 bases not matched to a gene; V was cut back by 1 base and J by 5 bases. The length of the CDR3 is 16 residues. CDR1 is SGHKS and CDR2 is YYEKEE in the germline V gene (reference sequence). This CDR3 is CASSLLRGSLTGELFF. Here the CDR3 DNA reads TGTGCCAGCAGCTTGTTACGCGGGAGTTTAACCGGGGAGCTGTTTTTT.